Listed below are T cell receptor beta chains from one sample, sequenced in a study of blood T cells in healthy people across ages. TCRdb reprocessed the 5' RACE reads via MiXCR and lists one record per CDR3 protein. Of about 2 million distinct CDR3 sequences in the sample, 40% to 55% were seen once. Sequenced sample: blood. These receptors all come from a woman in her 40s in good health. CDR3s include the opening cysteine and the closing phenylalanine or tryptophan. The order of the fields is D gene, J gene, clone size, V gene, CDR3 DNA, CDR3 protein. A D gene is named only where the DNA matches it firmly. Some rows have no size entry. The others give once, few or many, or a class for an expanded clone.

d_gene: -
j_gene: TRBJ1-2
abundance: -
v_gene: TRBV24-1
CDR3nt: TGTGCCACCAGTGATTTCGGGGGAAATGGCTACACCTTC
CDR3aa: CATSDFGGNGYTF

d_gene: -
j_gene: TRBJ2-5
abundance: -
v_gene: TRBV10-2
CDR3nt: TGCGCCACTCAGCGGGAAGAGACCCAGTACTTC
CDR3aa: CATQREETQYF

d_gene: -
j_gene: TRBJ2-5
abundance: -
v_gene: TRBV7-2
CDR3nt: TGTGCCAGCAGCCCTTCTACCGGGACCCAGTACTTC
CDR3aa: CASSPSTGTQYF

d_gene: TRBD2
j_gene: TRBJ2-5
abundance: many
v_gene: TRBV12-3/TRBV12-4
CDR3nt: TGTGCCAGCAGGGCGGGGGGCCAAGAGACCCAGTACTTC
CDR3aa: CASRAGGQETQYF

d_gene: -
j_gene: TRBJ2-5
abundance: -
v_gene: TRBV2
CDR3nt: TGTGCCAGCAGTCAACACCGTGGGGAGACCCAGTACTTC
CDR3aa: CASSQHRGETQYF

d_gene: TRBD1
j_gene: TRBJ2-1
abundance: -
v_gene: TRBV29-1
CDR3nt: TGCAGCGTTGGGAAGGGGGCGCGATACAATGAGCAGTTCTTC
CDR3aa: CSVGKGARYNEQFF

d_gene: -
j_gene: TRBJ2-7
abundance: few
v_gene: TRBV7-2
CDR3nt: TGTGCCAGCAGCTTAGATCAGGGGTTGGTCTCCGAGCAGTACTTC
CDR3aa: CASSLDQGLVSEQYF

d_gene: -
j_gene: TRBJ2-7
abundance: -
v_gene: TRBV7-2
CDR3nt: TGTGCCAGCAGCTTAGCCACCCAGGGCGCCTCCTACGAGCAGTACTTC
CDR3aa: CASSLATQGASYEQYF

d_gene: TRBD1
j_gene: TRBJ2-7
abundance: -
v_gene: TRBV27
CDR3nt: TGTGCCAGCAGCAACATGCGACAGGGCAACGAGCAGTACTTC
CDR3aa: CASSNMRQGNEQYF

d_gene: TRBD2
j_gene: TRBJ2-1
abundance: -
v_gene: TRBV4-1
CDR3nt: TGCGCCAGCAGCCAAGTTATGCGGGGGGGCTCCTACAATGAGCAGTTCTTC
CDR3aa: CASSQVMRGGSYNEQFF

d_gene: -
j_gene: TRBJ2-1
abundance: -
v_gene: TRBV7-2
CDR3nt: TGTGCCAGCAGCTTTCGGGGGGCCTTCGACAATGAGCAGTTCTTC
CDR3aa: CASSFRGAFDNEQFF

d_gene: TRBD1
j_gene: TRBJ1-1
abundance: -
v_gene: TRBV6-1
CDR3nt: TGTGCCAGCAGTGACCATCCGGACAGGATGAACACTGAAGCTTTCTTT
CDR3aa: CASSDHPDRMNTEAFF

d_gene: -
j_gene: TRBJ1-1
abundance: -
v_gene: TRBV29-1
CDR3nt: TGCAGCGTTGAAGGTCGAACGGGACTCAGGAACACTGAAGCTTTCTTT
CDR3aa: CSVEGRTGLRNTEAFF

d_gene: TRBD2
j_gene: TRBJ2-5
abundance: few
v_gene: TRBV7-3
CDR3nt: TGTGCCAGCAGCTCCGCAGGTACTAGCGGAGAGACCCAGTACTTC
CDR3aa: CASSSAGTSGETQYF

d_gene: -
j_gene: TRBJ1-2
abundance: -
v_gene: TRBV13
CDR3nt: TGTGCCAGCAGCTTAGGCCCGGAAACCAACTATGGCTACACCTTC
CDR3aa: CASSLGPETNYGYTF

d_gene: TRBD1
j_gene: TRBJ1-2
abundance: -
v_gene: TRBV7-3
CDR3nt: TGTGCCAGCAGCCAACGTATTTTTGATAAGGGGGCCGCCAACGCCGTCCACATTAACTATGGCTACACCTTC
CDR3aa: CASSQRIFDKGAANAVHINYGYTF

d_gene: -
j_gene: TRBJ1-2
abundance: few
v_gene: TRBV7-9
CDR3nt: TGTGCCAGCCATAGGGGGGACGGACTCAATGGCTACACCTTC
CDR3aa: CASHRGDGLNGYTF

d_gene: -
j_gene: TRBJ2-1
abundance: few
v_gene: TRBV9
CDR3nt: TGTGCCAGCGGGGAGCCTAGAAACGATGAGCAGTTCTTC
CDR3aa: CASGEPRNDEQFF

d_gene: TRBD2
j_gene: TRBJ2-3
abundance: -
v_gene: TRBV10-3
CDR3nt: TGTGCCGCTACTTCTAGCGGGGGTATCACAGATACGCAGTATTTT
CDR3aa: CAATSSGGITDTQYF

d_gene: -
j_gene: TRBJ2-7
abundance: few
v_gene: TRBV6-5
CDR3nt: TGTGCCAGCAGTTACTCAGACGGGACGACCTACGAGCAGTACTTC
CDR3aa: CASSYSDGTTYEQYF

d_gene: -
j_gene: TRBJ2-6
abundance: -
v_gene: TRBV7-2
CDR3nt: TGTGCCAGCAGCTTACAAGGGGCGGGAGGGGCCAACGTCCTGACTTTC
CDR3aa: CASSLQGAGGANVLTF

d_gene: -
j_gene: TRBJ1-2
abundance: few
v_gene: TRBV25-1
CDR3nt: TGTGCCAGCAGTTTGAATGTGGAAGGTCGTGGCTATGGCTACACCTTC
CDR3aa: CASSLNVEGRGYGYTF

d_gene: -
j_gene: TRBJ2-7
abundance: few
v_gene: TRBV6-6
CDR3nt: TGTGCCAGCAGTCACCTCTTACGGGGGTTAGCCTACGAGCAGTACTTC
CDR3aa: CASSHLLRGLAYEQYF

d_gene: -
j_gene: TRBJ1-5
abundance: few
v_gene: TRBV12-3/TRBV12-4
CDR3nt: TGTGCCAGCAGTTTACGGGGACCAAGCAATCAGCCCCAGCATTTT
CDR3aa: CASSLRGPSNQPQHF

d_gene: TRBD1
j_gene: TRBJ1-2
abundance: few
v_gene: TRBV7-2
CDR3nt: TGTGCCAGCAGCTCCCTACGACAGGGTGACGGTGGCTACACCTTC
CDR3aa: CASSSLRQGDGGYTF

d_gene: TRBD1
j_gene: TRBJ2-7
abundance: -
v_gene: TRBV20-1
CDR3nt: TGCAGTGCTACCAATGGGGGACAGGTGGACGAGCAGTACTTC
CDR3aa: CSATNGGQVDEQYF

d_gene: -
j_gene: TRBJ2-1
abundance: -
v_gene: TRBV28
CDR3nt: TGTGCCAGCAGTTTAGTCACAAGGGGGGCCAGGGCGAATGAGCAGTTCTTC
CDR3aa: CASSLVTRGARANEQFF

d_gene: TRBD2
j_gene: TRBJ2-1
abundance: -
v_gene: TRBV4-3
CDR3nt: TGCGCCAGCAGCGGGACTAGCAGGGCTGGTAATGAGCAGTTCTTC
CDR3aa: CASSGTSRAGNEQFF

d_gene: -
j_gene: TRBJ2-1
abundance: -
v_gene: TRBV15
CDR3nt: TGTGCCACCAGCTCCCGGGGAGGACTGAATGAGCAGTTCTTC
CDR3aa: CATSSRGGLNEQFF

d_gene: -
j_gene: TRBJ1-5
abundance: -
v_gene: TRBV20-1
CDR3nt: TGCAGTGCTAGCGTCGCCACAAATAGCAATCAGCCCCAGCATTTT
CDR3aa: CSASVATNSNQPQHF

d_gene: -
j_gene: TRBJ1-6
abundance: -
v_gene: TRBV3-1
CDR3nt: TGTGCCAGCAGCCAAGATGGAGCAGGGTATAATTCACCCCTCCACTTT
CDR3aa: CASSQDGAGYNSPLHF

d_gene: -
j_gene: TRBJ1-1
abundance: -
v_gene: TRBV5-5
CDR3nt: TGTGCCAGCAGCTTGCGGGTGCTCACTGAAGCTTTCTTT
CDR3aa: CASSLRVLTEAFF

d_gene: -
j_gene: TRBJ2-3
abundance: few
v_gene: TRBV7-9
CDR3nt: TGTGCCAGCAGGCACCAAGGAGGCGCAGATACGCAGTATTTT
CDR3aa: CASRHQGGADTQYF

d_gene: -
j_gene: TRBJ2-5
abundance: -
v_gene: TRBV5-1
CDR3nt: TGCGCCAGCAGCCCCCGGTCTCTAGAGACCCAGTACTTC
CDR3aa: CASSPRSLETQYF

d_gene: -
j_gene: TRBJ1-6
abundance: once
v_gene: TRBV16
CDR3nt: TGTGCCAGCAGCCAGTTCAGGGGCTACCGTGGTGTTTACTATAATTCACCCCTCCACTTT
CDR3aa: CASSQFRGYRGVYYNSPLHF

d_gene: TRBD1
j_gene: TRBJ2-1
abundance: few
v_gene: TRBV14
CDR3nt: TGTGCCAGCAGCCCGACTTCCGGGACAGGGTTCGATGAGCAGTTCTTC
CDR3aa: CASSPTSGTGFDEQFF

d_gene: TRBD1
j_gene: TRBJ2-7
abundance: many
v_gene: TRBV6-6
CDR3nt: TGTGCCAGCAGCCCGACAGGGGTCTACGAGCAGTACTTC
CDR3aa: CASSPTGVYEQYF

d_gene: -
j_gene: TRBJ1-5
abundance: -
v_gene: TRBV20-1
CDR3nt: TGCAGTGCTAGGATGCAGGGAGGAACTCAGCCCCAGCATTTT
CDR3aa: CSARMQGGTQPQHF

d_gene: -
j_gene: TRBJ1-5
abundance: -
v_gene: TRBV7-2
CDR3nt: TGTGCCAGCAGCTTTCGGACCGCCCCCCATCAGCCCCAGCATTTT
CDR3aa: CASSFRTAPHQPQHF